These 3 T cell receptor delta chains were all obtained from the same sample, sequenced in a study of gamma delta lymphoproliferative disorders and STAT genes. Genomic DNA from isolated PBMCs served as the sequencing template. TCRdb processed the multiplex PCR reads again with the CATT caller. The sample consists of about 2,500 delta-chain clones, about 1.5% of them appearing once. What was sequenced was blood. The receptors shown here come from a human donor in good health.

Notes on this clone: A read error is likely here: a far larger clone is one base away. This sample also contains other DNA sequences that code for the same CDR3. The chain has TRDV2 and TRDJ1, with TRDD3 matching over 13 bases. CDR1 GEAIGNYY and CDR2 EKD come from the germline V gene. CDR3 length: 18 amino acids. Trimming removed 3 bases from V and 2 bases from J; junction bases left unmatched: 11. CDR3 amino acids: CACDPILGDTRGTDKLIF. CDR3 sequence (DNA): TGTGCCTGTGACCCTATACTGGGGGATACGAGAGGGACCGATAAACTCATCTTT.

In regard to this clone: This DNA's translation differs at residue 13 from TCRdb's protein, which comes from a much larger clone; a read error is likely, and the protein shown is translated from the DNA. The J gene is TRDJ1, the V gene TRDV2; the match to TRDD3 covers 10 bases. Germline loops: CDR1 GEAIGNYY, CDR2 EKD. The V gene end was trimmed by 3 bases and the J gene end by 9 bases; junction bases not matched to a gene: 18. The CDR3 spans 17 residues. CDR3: CACDVVEGTGGSAQLIF. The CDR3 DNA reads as TGTGCCTGTGACGTCGTTGAGGGTACTGGGGGATCCGCACAACTCATCTTT.

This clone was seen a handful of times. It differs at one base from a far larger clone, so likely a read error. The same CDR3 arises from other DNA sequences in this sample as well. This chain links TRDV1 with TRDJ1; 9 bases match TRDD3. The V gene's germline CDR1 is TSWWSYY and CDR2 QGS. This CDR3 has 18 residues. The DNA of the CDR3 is TGTGCTCTTGGGGAATGGGGGACTGGGGGACGGTACACCGATAAGCTCATCTTT. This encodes CALGEWGTGGRYTDKLIF.